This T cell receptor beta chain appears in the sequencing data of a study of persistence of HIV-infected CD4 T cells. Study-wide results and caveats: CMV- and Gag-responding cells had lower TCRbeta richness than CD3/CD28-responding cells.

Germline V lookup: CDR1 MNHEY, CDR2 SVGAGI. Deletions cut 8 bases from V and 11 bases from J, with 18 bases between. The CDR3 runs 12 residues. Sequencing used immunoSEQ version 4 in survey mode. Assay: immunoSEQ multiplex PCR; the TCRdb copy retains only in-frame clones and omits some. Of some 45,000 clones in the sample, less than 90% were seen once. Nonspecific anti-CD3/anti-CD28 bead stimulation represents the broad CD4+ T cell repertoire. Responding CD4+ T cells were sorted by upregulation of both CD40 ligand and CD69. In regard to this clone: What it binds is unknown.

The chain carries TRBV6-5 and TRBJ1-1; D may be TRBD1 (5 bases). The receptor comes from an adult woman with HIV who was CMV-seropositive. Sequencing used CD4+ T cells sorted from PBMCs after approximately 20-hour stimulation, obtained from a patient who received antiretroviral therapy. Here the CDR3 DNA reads TGTGCCAGCGAATCATCGGGACGAAGGGCTTTCTTT. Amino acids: CASESSGRRAFF.